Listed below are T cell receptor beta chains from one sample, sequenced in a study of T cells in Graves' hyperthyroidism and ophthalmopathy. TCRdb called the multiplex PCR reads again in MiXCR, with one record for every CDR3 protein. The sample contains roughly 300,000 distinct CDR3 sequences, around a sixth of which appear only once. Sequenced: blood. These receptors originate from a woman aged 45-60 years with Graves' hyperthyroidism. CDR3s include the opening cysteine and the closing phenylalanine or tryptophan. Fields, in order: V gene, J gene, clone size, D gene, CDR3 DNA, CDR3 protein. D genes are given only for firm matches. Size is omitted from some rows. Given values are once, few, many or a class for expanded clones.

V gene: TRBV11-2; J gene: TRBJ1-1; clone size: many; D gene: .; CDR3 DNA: TGTGCCAGCAGCTTAGAAAGAGTGACTGAAGCTTTCTTT; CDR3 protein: CASSLERVTEAFF
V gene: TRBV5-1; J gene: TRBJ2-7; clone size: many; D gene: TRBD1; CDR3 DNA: TGCGCCAGCGCCGGGACAGGGATCTCGAAATCCTACGAGCAGTACTTC; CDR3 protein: CASAGTGISKSYEQYF
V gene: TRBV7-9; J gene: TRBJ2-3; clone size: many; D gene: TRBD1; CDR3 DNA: TGTGCCAGCAGCTTATCGACAGGGGGGGATACGCAGTATTTT; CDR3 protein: CASSLSTGGDTQYF
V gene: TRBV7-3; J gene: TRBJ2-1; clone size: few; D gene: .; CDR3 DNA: TGTGCCAGCAGCTTAAGGGCCTTTGATGAGCAGTTCTTC; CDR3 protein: CASSLRAFDEQFF
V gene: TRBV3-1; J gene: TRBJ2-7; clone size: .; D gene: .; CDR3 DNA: TGTGCCAGCAGCCAAGGGACACACTCCTACGAGCAGTACTTC; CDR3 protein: CASSQGTHSYEQYF
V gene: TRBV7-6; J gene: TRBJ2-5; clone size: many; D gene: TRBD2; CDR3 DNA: TGTGCCAGCAGCTTAGAGCCAGCTAGCGGGAGCCAAGAGACCCAGTACTTC; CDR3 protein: CASSLEPASGSQETQYF
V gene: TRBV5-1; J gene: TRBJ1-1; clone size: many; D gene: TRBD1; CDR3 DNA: TGCGCCAGCAGCTTCTCCCAGGGGGAGTCGAACACTGAAGCTTTCTTT; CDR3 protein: CASSFSQGESNTEAFF
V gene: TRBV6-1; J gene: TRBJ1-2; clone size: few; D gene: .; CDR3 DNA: TGTGCCAGCAGCAAGACACGGGAAGGCTACACCTTC; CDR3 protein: CASSKTREGYTF
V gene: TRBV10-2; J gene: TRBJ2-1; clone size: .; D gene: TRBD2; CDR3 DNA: TGCGCCAGCAGTGATCAGCGGGAGGGCGGCAATGAGCAGTTCTTC; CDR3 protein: CASSDQREGGNEQFF
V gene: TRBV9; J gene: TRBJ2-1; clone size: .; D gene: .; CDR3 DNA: TGTGCCAGCAGCGCCGTGGGGGGGGCGACTGAGAATGAGCAGTTCTTC; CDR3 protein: CASSAVGGATENEQFF
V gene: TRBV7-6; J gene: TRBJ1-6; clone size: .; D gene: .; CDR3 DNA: TGTGCCAGCAGCCAATTTGGGCCAGGGAGCTCCTATAATTCACCCCTCCACTTT; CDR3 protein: CASSQFGPGSSYNSPLHF
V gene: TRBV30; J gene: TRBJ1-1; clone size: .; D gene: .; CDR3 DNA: TGTGCCTGGAGTGGACAAAACACTGAAGCTTTCTTT; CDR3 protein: CAWSGQNTEAFF
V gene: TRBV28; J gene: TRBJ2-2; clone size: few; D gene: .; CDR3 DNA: TGTGCCAGCAGTTTAATTGGCTCGACCGGGGAGCTGTTTTTT; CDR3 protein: CASSLIGSTGELFF
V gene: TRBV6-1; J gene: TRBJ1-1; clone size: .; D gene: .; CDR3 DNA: TGTGCCAGCAGTGAAGGATTGACGCGCACTGAAGCTTTCTTT; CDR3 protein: CASSEGLTRTEAFF
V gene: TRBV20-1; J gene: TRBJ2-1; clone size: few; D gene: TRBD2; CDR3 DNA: TGCAGGGTAGCGGGGTCGCACAAAAACAATGAGCAGTTCTTC; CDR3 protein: CRVAGSHKNNEQFF
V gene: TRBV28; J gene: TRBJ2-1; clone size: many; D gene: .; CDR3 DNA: TGTGCCAGCACCCTTCCAGGGACTGGGAATGAGCAGTTCTTC; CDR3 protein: CASTLPGTGNEQFF
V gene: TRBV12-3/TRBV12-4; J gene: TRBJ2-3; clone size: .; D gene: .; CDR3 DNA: TGTGCCAGCAGCCCGGACGCCTTGGATACGCAGTATTTT; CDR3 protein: CASSPDALDTQYF
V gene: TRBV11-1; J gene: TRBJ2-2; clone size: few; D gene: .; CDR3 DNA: TGTGCCAGCAGCTTGGAACTGCCGTTCGCGAACACCGGGGAGCTGTTTTTT; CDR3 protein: CASSLELPFANTGELFF
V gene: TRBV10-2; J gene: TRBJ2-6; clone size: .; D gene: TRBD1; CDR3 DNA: TGCGCCAGCGCCCTGGGTTGGACAGGGTACTCTGGGGCCAACGTCCTGACTTTC; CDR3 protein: CASALGWTGYSGANVLTF
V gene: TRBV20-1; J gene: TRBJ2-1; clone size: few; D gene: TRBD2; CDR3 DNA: TGCAGTGCCGGGGGGGGGCTAGCGGGAATGAATGAGCAGTTCTTC; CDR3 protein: CSAGGGLAGMNEQFF
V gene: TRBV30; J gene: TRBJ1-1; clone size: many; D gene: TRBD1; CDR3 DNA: TGTGCCTGGGACAAGGGGGCCTACACTGAAGCTTTCTTT; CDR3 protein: CAWDKGAYTEAFF
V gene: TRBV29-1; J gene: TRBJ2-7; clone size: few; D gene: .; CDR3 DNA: TGCAGCGTTGTGACAGACTCCTACGAGCAGTACTTC; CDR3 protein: CSVVTDSYEQYF
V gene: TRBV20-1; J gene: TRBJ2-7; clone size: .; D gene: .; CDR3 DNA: TGCAGTGGGGGGGGCATCTACGAGCAGTACTTC; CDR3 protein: CSGGGIYEQYF
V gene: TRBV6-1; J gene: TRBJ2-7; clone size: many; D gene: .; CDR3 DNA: TGTGCCAGCAGTAACGAGCAGGGCTACGAGCAGTACTTC; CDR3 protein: CASSNEQGYEQYF
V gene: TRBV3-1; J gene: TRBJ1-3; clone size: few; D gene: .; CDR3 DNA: TGTGCCAGCAGTTACTCGGGGGGTTGGGTGTTTCCGTACTCTGGAAACACCATATATTTT; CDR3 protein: CASSYSGGWVFPYSGNTIYF